This T cell receptor beta chain was documented in a study of T-cell memory formation after mild COVID-19. About the research overall: TCR clusters mostly belonged to single donors.

TCRalpha and TCRbeta libraries used 5'RACE with constant-segment primers and UMIs. Via MiXCR, TCRdb re-called the 5' RACE reads, giving one row per CDR3 protein. The sample has about 140,000 distinct CDR3 sequences, 14% to 15% seen once. Unmatched junction bases numbered 10, after V lost 4 bases and J lost 4 bases. The germline gives CDR1 LNHDA, CDR2 SQIVND (reference sequence). The CDR3 contains 16 residues. Whole-study findings and limits: Mostly located in CM and EM were contracting CD4+ clones, with contracting CD8+ clones located in EMRA. A balance of CD4 and CD8 characterized clones contracting day 15 to 85, whereas later expanders leaned CD4+.

Comments on this clonotype: Its target is not known.

The chain uses TRBV19 and TRBJ2-7; 10 bases are shared with TRBD1. The TCR was taken from an adult woman who had mild COVID-19 (a few samples of this study predate the infection). Cell type and time point are not known. Sequences were obtained from PBMCs or a T cell subset sorted from them (not recorded which). The CDR3, as DNA: TGTGCCAGTAGTACCCCCTCGACAGGGGGCGGGTACGAGCAGTACTTC. Protein product: CASSTPSTGGGYEQYF.